The T cell receptor (beta chain) under discussion was sequenced for a study of T-cell reconstitution after alpha-beta-depleted transplantation in children (dated by TCRdb to between 2015 and 2016). Background for the entire study: T-cell immune reconstitution after TCRalphabeta/CD19-depleted allogeneic hematopoietic cell transplantation in children was quantitatively tracked in the study by means of TCR repertoire profiling.

Library preparation was by PCR. The sequencer listed for this sample is Illumina HiSeq 2500. To normalize quantification of the TCRbeta repertoire, the TCR libraries were built with molecular barcoding that relied on unique molecular identifiers. The public reads were reanalyzed by TCRdb: fastp trimming at Q25, MiXCR alignment, in-frame beta chains only. Each entry is one CDR3 protein sequence, shown with its most common DNA and genes. This sample comprises about 640,000 distinct CDR3 sequences, roughly 15% of them detected only once. Around 0.96% of the sample is in the top ten clones. Between the V and J ends, shortened by 2 bases and 5 bases respectively, the junction contains 7 bases. CDR1 and CDR2 were assigned from the germline V gene as MGHRA and YSYEKL. Counted from cysteine to phenylalanine, this CDR3 has 13 amino acids. Just CDR3 DNA is preserved here, 39 bases in frame from base 1. There are a few counts of this clonotype. No antigen is known for it. No much larger clone exists at a distance of one base, and base qualities are not known.

The sample here was PBMCs from the stem cell graft donor, taken from the stem cell graft. This chain joins TRBV4-1 to TRBJ1-5; no D gene call is confident. The TCR sequence derives from a human donor who donated a stem cell graft to a child with acute myeloid leukemia. CDR3 reads: CASSQRSDQPQHF. DNA sequence: TGCGCCAGCAGCCAAAGGTCGGATCAGCCCCAGCATTTT.